This TCR beta chain was obtained from a study of shared clonotypes between healthy human individuals. Using immunoSEQ multiplex PCR, the repertoire was profiled, and TCRdb retains in-frame clones only, with some absent. The table shows about 2.4 million clones, with 85% to 95% occurring only once. General study results and limits: Sampling was confined to blood; repertoires within tissues likely differ. Naive subsets typically showed greater estimated richness than memory subsets.

CD4+ cells underwent separation, giving CD45RA+ naive and CD45RA-negative memory subsets. Comments on this clone: Its antigen is not identified.

Per germline, CDR1 KGHSH and CDR2 LQKENI. The CDR3 is 18 amino acids. Unmatched junction bases numbered 12, after V lost 1 base and J lost 2 bases. The chain combines TRBV18 with TRBJ2-7, with TRBD2 matching 9 bases. Sequencing input: naive CD4+ T cells sorted from blood. The subset denotes: CD45RA+ positively selected. The receptor was isolated from a man aged 18 to 29 in good health. The CDR3 loop reads CASSPRPPGLALAYEQYF. CDR3 sequence (DNA): TGTGCCAGCTCACCACGCCCCCCGGGACTAGCCCTTGCCTACGAGCAGTACTTC.